Listed below are T cell receptor beta chains from one sample, sequenced in a study of T cells in Graves' hyperthyroidism and ophthalmopathy. TCRdb re-derived calls from the multiplex PCR reads in MiXCR, one entry per CDR3 protein. The sample records 460,000 or so distinct CDR3 sequences, approximately 15% being singletons. Sequenced: blood. The receptors derive from a young woman with Graves' hyperthyroidism. The CDR3 runs from the conserved cysteine through the conserved F or W. The order of the fields is V gene, clone size, J gene, D gene, CDR3 DNA, CDR3 protein. The D gene is left open where the match is weak. Only part of the rows carry a size: once, few, many, or a class if the clone is expanded.

v_call: TRBV5-1
clone_size: -
j_call: TRBJ2-3
d_call: -
cdr3_nt: TGCGCCAGCGGTTCCGCAGATACGCAGTATTTT
cdr3_aa: CASGSADTQYF

v_call: TRBV7-2
clone_size: many
j_call: TRBJ2-7
d_call: TRBD2
cdr3_nt: TGTGCCAGCAGTTTACTAGCGGGAGCCTACGAGCAGTACTTC
cdr3_aa: CASSLLAGAYEQYF

v_call: TRBV12-3/TRBV12-4
clone_size: many
j_call: TRBJ2-7
d_call: TRBD2
cdr3_nt: TGTGCCAGCAGTTTCGGGGGGTTCTCCTACGAGCAGTACTTC
cdr3_aa: CASSFGGFSYEQYF

v_call: TRBV27
clone_size: -
j_call: TRBJ1-2
d_call: TRBD1
cdr3_nt: TGTGCCAGCAGTACCTCACCCGGGACAGGGTTTTACTATGGCTACACCTTC
cdr3_aa: CASSTSPGTGFYYGYTF

v_call: TRBV19
clone_size: -
j_call: TRBJ1-5
d_call: -
cdr3_nt: TGTGCCAGTAGTGCAGAGGGGTCTAAGGATCAGCCCCAGCATTTT
cdr3_aa: CASSAEGSKDQPQHF

v_call: TRBV24-1
clone_size: many
j_call: TRBJ2-7
d_call: -
cdr3_nt: TGTGCCACCAGTGATTCCGACGTTCTCAGTGGTTACGAGCAGTACTTC
cdr3_aa: CATSDSDVLSGYEQYF

v_call: TRBV9
clone_size: few
j_call: TRBJ2-4
d_call: TRBD1
cdr3_nt: TGTGCCAGCAGCGTTGGAGGGACAGGGGGGAACATTCAGTACTTC
cdr3_aa: CASSVGGTGGNIQYF

v_call: TRBV7-2
clone_size: many
j_call: TRBJ2-1
d_call: TRBD2
cdr3_nt: TGTGCCAGCAGCTTTGCTGGGACTACAAAGGATGAGCAGTTCTTC
cdr3_aa: CASSFAGTTKDEQFF

v_call: TRBV30
clone_size: many
j_call: TRBJ2-7
d_call: -
cdr3_nt: TGTGCCTGGAGTCCATCCAGTCTCTCCTACGAGCAGTACTTC
cdr3_aa: CAWSPSSLSYEQYF

v_call: TRBV20-1
clone_size: -
j_call: TRBJ1-5
d_call: -
cdr3_nt: TGCAGTGCTAGAGATGGCCGGGGGGATCAGCCCCAGCATTTT
cdr3_aa: CSARDGRGDQPQHF

v_call: TRBV12-3/TRBV12-4
clone_size: many
j_call: TRBJ1-2
d_call: -
cdr3_nt: TGTGCCAGCAGTTTACGACTGAGCTATGGCTACACCTTC
cdr3_aa: CASSLRLSYGYTF

v_call: TRBV5-1
clone_size: few
j_call: TRBJ2-1
d_call: -
cdr3_nt: TGCGCCAGCAGCCAAACTAGCTTGTCCTACAATGAGCAGTTCTTC
cdr3_aa: CASSQTSLSYNEQFF

v_call: TRBV5-8
clone_size: few
j_call: TRBJ1-1
d_call: -
cdr3_nt: TGTGCCAGCAGCTTGCCCGCCTTTCGGACAGCGTCGGAAGCTTTCTTT
cdr3_aa: CASSLPAFRTASEAFF

v_call: TRBV20-1
clone_size: few
j_call: TRBJ2-2
d_call: -
cdr3_nt: TGCAGTGCTAGAGTTAACACCGGGGAGCTGTTTTTT
cdr3_aa: CSARVNTGELFF

v_call: TRBV19
clone_size: many
j_call: TRBJ2-5
d_call: -
cdr3_nt: TGTGCCAGTAGTATAGGAGACAGCCCTTCGGAGACCCAGTACTTC
cdr3_aa: CASSIGDSPSETQYF

v_call: TRBV7-9
clone_size: few
j_call: TRBJ2-2
d_call: -
cdr3_nt: TGTGCCAGCAGCCGGGACTGGTTGAACACCGGGGAGCTGTTTTTT
cdr3_aa: CASSRDWLNTGELFF

v_call: TRBV19
clone_size: few
j_call: TRBJ1-1
d_call: -
cdr3_nt: TGTGCCAGTAGTATACTCCAGGGGTACGGCGGGAACACTGAAGCTTTCTTT
cdr3_aa: CASSILQGYGGNTEAFF

v_call: TRBV5-1
clone_size: -
j_call: TRBJ2-7
d_call: TRBD1
cdr3_nt: TGCGCCAGCAGCTCTGCGGGGGACAGGGTTTGGGACGAGCAGTACTTC
cdr3_aa: CASSSAGDRVWDEQYF

v_call: TRBV5-1
clone_size: many
j_call: TRBJ2-1
d_call: TRBD2
cdr3_nt: TGCGCCAGCAGCTTGGCCAGGGGACTAGCGGGGGATGAGCAGTTCTTC
cdr3_aa: CASSLARGLAGDEQFF